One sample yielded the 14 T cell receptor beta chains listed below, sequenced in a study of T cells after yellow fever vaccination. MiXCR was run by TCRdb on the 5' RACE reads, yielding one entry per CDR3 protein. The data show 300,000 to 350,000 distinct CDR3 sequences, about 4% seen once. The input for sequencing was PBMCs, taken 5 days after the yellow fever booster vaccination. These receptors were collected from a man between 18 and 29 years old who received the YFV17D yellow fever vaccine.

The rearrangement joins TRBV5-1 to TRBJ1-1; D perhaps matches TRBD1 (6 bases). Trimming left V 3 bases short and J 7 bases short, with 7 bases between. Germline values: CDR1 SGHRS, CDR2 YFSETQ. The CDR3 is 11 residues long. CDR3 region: CASSSQGEAFF. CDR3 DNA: TGCGCCAGCAGCTCACAGGGTGAAGCTTTCTTT.

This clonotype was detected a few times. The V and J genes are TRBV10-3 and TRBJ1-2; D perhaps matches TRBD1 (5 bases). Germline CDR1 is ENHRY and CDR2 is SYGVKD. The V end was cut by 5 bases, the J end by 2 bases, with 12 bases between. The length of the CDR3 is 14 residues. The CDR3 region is CAISLREGNYGYTF. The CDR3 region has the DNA TGTGCCATCAGTCTAAGGGAGGGGAACTATGGCTACACCTTC.

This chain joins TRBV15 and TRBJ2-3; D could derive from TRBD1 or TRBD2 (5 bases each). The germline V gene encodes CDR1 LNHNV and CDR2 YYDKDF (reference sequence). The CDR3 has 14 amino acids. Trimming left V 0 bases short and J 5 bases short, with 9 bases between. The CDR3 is CATSRDIGGDTQYF. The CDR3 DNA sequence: TGTGCCACCAGCAGAGATATTGGGGGAGATACGCAGTATTTT. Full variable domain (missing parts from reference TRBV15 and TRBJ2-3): DAMVIQNPRYQVTQFGKPVTLSCSQTLNHNVMYWYQQKSSQAPKLLFHYYDKDFNNEADTPDNFQSRRPNTSFCFLDIRSPGLGDTAMYLCATSRDIGGDTQYFGPGTRLTVL.

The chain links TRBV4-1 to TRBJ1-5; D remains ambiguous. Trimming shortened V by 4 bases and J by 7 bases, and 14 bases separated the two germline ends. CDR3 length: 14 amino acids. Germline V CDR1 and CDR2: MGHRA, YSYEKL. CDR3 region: CASSPILGSQPQHF. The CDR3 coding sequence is TGCGCCAGCAGCCCAATCCTCGGGTCCCAGCCCCAGCATTTT.

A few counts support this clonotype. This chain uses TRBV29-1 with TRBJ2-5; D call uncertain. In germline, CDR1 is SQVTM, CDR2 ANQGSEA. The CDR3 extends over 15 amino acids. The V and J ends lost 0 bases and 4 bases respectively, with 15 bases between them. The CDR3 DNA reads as TGCAGCGTTGAAGATCCAGGCCGTGAGAGAGAGACCCAGTACTTC. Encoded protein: CSVEDPGRERETQYF.

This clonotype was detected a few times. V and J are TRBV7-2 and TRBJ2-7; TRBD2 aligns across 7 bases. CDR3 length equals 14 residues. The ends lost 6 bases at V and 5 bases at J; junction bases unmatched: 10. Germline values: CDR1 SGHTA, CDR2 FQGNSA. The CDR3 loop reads CASSRLASRNEQYF. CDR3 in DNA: TGTGCCAGCAGTAGACTAGCTTCGAGGAACGAGCAGTACTTC.

The CDR3 DNA is TGCAGTGCTGGGGTCTGGAAAGACACCGGGGAGCTGTTTTTT. This gives the protein CSAGVWKDTGELFF. The chain is built from TRBV20-1 and TRBJ2-2, with D unclear. Germline CDR1 is DFQATT and CDR2 is SNEGSKA (reference sequence). V was trimmed by 5 bases and J by 3 bases, leaving 13 bases between them. This CDR3 has 14 amino acids.

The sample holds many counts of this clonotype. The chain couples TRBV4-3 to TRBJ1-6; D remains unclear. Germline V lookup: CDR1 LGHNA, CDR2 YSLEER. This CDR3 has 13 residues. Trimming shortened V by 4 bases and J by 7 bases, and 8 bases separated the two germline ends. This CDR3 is CASSPISNSPLHF. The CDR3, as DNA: TGCGCCAGCAGCCCAATCAGCAATTCACCCCTCCACTTT.

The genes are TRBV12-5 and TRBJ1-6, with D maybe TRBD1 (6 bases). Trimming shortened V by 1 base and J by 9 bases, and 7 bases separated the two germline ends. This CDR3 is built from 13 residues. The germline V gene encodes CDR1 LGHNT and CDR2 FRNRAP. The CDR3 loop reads CASGLETGSPLHF. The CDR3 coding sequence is TGTGCTAGTGGTTTGGAGACAGGTTCACCCCTCCACTTT. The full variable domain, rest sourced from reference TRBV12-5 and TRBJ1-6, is DARVTQTPRHKVTEMGQEVTMRCQPILGHNTVFWYRQTMMQGLELLAYFRNRAPLDDSGMPKDRFSAEMPDATLATLKIQPSEPRDSAVYFCASGLETGSPLHFGNGTRLTVT.

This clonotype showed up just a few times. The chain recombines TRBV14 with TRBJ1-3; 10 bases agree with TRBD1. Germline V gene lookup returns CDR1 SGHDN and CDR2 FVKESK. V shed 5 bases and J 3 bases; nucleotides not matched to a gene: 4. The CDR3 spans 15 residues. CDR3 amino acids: CASSRQGARGNTIYF. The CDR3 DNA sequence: TGTGCCAGCAGCAGACAGGGGGCTCGTGGAAACACCATATATTTT. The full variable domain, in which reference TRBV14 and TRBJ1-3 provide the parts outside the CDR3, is EAGVTQFPSHSVIEKGQTVTLRCDPISGHDNLYWYRRVMGKEIKFLLHFVKESKQDESGMPNNRFLAERTGGTYSTLKVQPAELEDSGVYFCASSRQGARGNTIYFGEGSWLTVV.

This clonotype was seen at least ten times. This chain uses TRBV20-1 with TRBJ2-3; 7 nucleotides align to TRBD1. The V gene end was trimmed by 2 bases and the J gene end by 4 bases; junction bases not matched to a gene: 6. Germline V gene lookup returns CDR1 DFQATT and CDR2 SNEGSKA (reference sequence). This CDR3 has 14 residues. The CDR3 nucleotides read TGCAGTGCTAGAAGGGGGCGAGCAGCAGATACGCAGTATTTT. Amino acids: CSARRGRAADTQYF.

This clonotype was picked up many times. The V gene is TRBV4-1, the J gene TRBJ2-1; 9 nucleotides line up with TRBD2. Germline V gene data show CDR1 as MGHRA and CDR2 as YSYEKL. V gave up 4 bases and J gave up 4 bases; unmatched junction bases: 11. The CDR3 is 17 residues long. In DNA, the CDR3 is TGCGCCAGCAGCCCCCGAGATAGCGGGGGCTTATACAATGAGCAGTTCTTC. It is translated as CASSPRDSGGLYNEQFF.

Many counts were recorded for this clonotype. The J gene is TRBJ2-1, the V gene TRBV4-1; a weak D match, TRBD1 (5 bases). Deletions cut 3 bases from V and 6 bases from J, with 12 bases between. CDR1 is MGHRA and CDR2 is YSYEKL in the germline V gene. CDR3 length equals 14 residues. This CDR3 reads CASSQGVRGNEQFF. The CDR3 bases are TGCGCCAGCAGCCAGGGCGTTAGGGGCAATGAGCAGTTCTTC.

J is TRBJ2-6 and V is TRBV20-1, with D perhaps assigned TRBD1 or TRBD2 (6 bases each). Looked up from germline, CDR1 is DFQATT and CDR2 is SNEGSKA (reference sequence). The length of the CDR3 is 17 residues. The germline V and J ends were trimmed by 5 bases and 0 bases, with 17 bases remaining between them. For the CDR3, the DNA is TGCAGTGCTGGGTTAGGGGGGTCGAGCTCTGGGGCCAACGTCCTGACTTTC. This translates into CSAGLGGSSSGANVLTF.